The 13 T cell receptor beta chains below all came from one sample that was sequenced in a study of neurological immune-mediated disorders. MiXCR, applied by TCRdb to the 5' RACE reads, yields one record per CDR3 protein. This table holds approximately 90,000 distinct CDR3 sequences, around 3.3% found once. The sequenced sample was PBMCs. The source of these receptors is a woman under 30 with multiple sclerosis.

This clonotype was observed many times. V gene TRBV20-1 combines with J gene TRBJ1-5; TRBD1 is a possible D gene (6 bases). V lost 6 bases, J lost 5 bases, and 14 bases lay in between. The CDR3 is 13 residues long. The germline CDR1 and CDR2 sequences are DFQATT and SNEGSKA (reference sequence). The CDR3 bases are TGCAGTGCAGGGGGAAAGGGCCATCAGCCCCAGCATTTT. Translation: CSAGGKGHQPQHF.

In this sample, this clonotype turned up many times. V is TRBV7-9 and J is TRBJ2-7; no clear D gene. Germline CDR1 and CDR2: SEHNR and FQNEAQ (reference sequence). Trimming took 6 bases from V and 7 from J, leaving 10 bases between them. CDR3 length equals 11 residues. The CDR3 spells CASSLSWEQYF. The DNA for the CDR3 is TGTGCCAGCAGTCTGAGTTGGGAGCAGTACTTC.

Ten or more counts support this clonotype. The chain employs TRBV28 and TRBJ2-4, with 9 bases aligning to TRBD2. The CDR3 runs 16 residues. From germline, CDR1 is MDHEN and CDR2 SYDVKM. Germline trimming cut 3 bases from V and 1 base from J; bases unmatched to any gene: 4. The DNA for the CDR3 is TGTGCCAGCAGTTTCGAGCGGGAGGTGGCCAAAAACATTCAGTACTTC. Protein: CASSFEREVAKNIQYF.

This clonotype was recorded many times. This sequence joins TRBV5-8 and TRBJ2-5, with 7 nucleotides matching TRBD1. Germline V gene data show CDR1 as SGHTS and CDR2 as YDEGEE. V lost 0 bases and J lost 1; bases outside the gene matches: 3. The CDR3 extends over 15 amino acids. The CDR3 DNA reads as TGTGCCAGCAGCTTGGCCCGGGACAGCCAAGAGACCCAGTACTTC. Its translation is CASSLARDSQETQYF. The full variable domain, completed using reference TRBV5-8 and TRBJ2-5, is EAGVTQSPTHLIKTRGQQATLRCSPISGHTSVYWYQQALGLGLQFLLWYDEGEERNRGNFPPRFSGRQFPNYSSELNVNALELEDSALYLCASSLARDSQETQYFGPGTRLLVL.

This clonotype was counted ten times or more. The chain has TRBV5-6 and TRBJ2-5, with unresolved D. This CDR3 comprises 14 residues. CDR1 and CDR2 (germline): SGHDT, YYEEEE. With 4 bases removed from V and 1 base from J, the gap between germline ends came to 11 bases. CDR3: CASSARRFQETQYF. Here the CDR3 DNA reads TGTGCCAGCAGCGCCCGACGGTTCCAAGAGACCCAGTACTTC.

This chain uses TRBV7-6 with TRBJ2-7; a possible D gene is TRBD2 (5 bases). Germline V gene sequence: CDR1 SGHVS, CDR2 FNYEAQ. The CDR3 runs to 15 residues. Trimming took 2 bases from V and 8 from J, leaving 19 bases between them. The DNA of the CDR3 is TGTGCCAGCAGCTTAAACACAGACTACATCGGAAAGCAGTACTTC. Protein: CASSLNTDYIGKQYF.

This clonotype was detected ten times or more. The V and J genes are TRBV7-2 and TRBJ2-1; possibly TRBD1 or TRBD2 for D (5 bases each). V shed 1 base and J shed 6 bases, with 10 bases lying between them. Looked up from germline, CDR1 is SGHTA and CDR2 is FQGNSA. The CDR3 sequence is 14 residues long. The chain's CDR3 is CASSLVGGFNEQFF. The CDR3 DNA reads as TGTGCCAGCAGCTTAGTTGGGGGATTCAATGAGCAGTTCTTC.

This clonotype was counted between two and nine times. In nucleotides, the CDR3 is TGCAGTGCCAGAATGGGGCAGGGGGCGAAAGGCTACACCTTC. Amino acid sequence: CSARMGQGAKGYTF. The chain couples TRBV20-1 to TRBJ1-2; 8 nucleotides agree with TRBD1. The CDR3 is 14 amino acids. V shed 6 bases, J shed 8 bases, and the junction held 14 bases outside the gene matches. Germline CDR1 and CDR2: DFQATT and SNEGSKA (reference sequence).

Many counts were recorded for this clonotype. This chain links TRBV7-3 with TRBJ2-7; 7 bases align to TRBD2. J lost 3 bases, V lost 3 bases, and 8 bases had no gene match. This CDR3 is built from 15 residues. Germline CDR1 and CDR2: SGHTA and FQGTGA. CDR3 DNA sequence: TGTGCCAGCAGCTTCGGGCTCGCGGGGGTCTACGAGCAGTACTTC. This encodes CASSFGLAGVYEQYF.

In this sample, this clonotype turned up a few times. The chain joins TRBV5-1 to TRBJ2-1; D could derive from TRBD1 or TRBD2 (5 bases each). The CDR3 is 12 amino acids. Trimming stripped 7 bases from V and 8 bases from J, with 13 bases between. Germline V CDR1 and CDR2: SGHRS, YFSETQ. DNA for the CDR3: TGCGCCAGCGGGCCGAGGGGAGATGAGCAGTTCTTC. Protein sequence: CASGPRGDEQFF.

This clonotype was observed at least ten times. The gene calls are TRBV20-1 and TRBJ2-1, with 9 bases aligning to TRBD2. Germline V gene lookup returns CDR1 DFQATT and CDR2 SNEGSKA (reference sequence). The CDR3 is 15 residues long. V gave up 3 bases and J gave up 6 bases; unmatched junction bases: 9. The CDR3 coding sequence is TGCAGTGCTAGGAAAGGTGGGACTAGCATCAATGAGCAGTTCTTC. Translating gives CSARKGGTSINEQFF.

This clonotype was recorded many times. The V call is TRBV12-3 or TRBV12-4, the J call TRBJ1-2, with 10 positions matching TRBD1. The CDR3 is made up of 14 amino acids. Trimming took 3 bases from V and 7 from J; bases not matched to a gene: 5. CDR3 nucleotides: TGTGCCAGCAGTTTGGACAGGGGGAAGTCTGGCTACACCTTC. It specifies CASSLDRGKSGYTF.

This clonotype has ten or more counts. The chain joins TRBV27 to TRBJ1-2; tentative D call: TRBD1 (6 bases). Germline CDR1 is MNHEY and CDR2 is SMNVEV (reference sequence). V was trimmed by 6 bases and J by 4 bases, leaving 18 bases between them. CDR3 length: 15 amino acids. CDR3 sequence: CASSLTVGQFYGYTF. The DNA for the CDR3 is TGTGCCAGCAGCCTCACGGTCGGACAGTTCTATGGCTACACCTTC.